These 30 T cell receptor beta chains originate from one sample sequenced in a study of blood T cell repertoires in COVID-19. TCRdb keeps only in-frame clones here, not all; method: immunoSEQ multiplex PCR. The data contain fewer than 85,000 clones, roughly 87% of them singletons. The sample taken for sequencing was peripheral blood. All receptors derive from a man aged 60 to 69 with acute or convalescent COVID-19.

DNA of the CDR3: TGTGCCAGCAGTTACGCTCCGGGACACCCTTACTATGGCTACACCTTC. Its translation: CASSYAPGHPYYGYTF. The gene calls are TRBV6-6 and TRBJ1-2; weak D call: TRBD1 (6 bases). The CDR3 is 16 residues long. The V gene lost 2 bases and the J gene lost 3 bases, with 16 bases spanning the gap. Germline assignment: CDR1 MNHNY and CDR2 SVGAGI (reference sequence).

The chain combines TRBV5-1 with TRBJ2-3; TRBD2 agrees at 13 bases. Per the germline V gene, CDR1 is SGHRS and CDR2 is YFSETQ. J gave up 8 bases and V 5 bases, and 8 bases lay outside the gene matches. The CDR3 loop spans 15 amino acids. The CDR3 nucleotides read TGCGCCAGCAGTGGACTAGCGGGGGACATCGGTACGCAGTATTTT. Amino acids: CASSGLAGDIGTQYF.

CDR3 DNA sequence: TGTGCCAGCAGCTTGGGCGGGACCAGCACAGATACGCAGTATTTT. This gives the protein CASSLGGTSTDTQYF. The rearrangement joins TRBV5-4 to TRBJ2-3; D might be TRBD2 (6 bases). V was cut by 0 bases and J by 0 bases, with 8 bases left in between. Germline CDR1 SGHNT, CDR2 YYREEE (reference sequence). The CDR3 has 15 amino acids.

The V gene is TRBV3-1 (or the pseudogene TRBV3-2), the J gene TRBJ1-6; maybe TRBD1 (6 bases). This CDR3 region has 14 residues. Per the germline V gene, CDR1 is LGHDT and CDR2 is YNNKEL (reference sequence). The V end was cut by 8 bases, the J end by 5 bases, with 13 bases between. Here the CDR3 DNA reads TGTGCCAGCGGGCGGACAGTGAATAATTCACCCCTCCACTTT. Protein product: CASGRTVNNSPLHF.

The genes are TRBV3-1 (or the pseudogene TRBV3-2) and TRBJ1-2; D might be TRBD1 (5 bases). Germline CDR1 reads LGHDT; CDR2 reads YNNKEL (reference sequence). V lost 1 base and J lost 4, with 19 bases in between. The CDR3 is 17 amino acids. The CDR3 nucleotides are TGTGCCAGCAGCCAAGTTATTTCCAGGACAAGCACCTATGGCTACACCTTC. Translating gives CASSQVISRTSTYGYTF.

The chain recombines TRBV7-6 with TRBJ1-2; no firm D call. Trimming took off 1 base at V and 4 bases at J, with 16 bases between the two ends. Germline V CDR1 and CDR2: SGHVS, FNYEAQ. This CDR3 has 16 amino acids. CDR3 coding DNA: TGTGCCAGCAGCTTAGAGCCAGGCCTATCCCTCTATGGCTACACCTTC. Translated: CASSLEPGLSLYGYTF.

This clone was observed once. The chain is built from TRBV10-1 and TRBJ1-1; D might be TRBD1 (5 bases). CDR1 and CDR2 (germline): WNHNN, SYGVQD (reference sequence). The V gene lost 6 bases and the J gene lost 7 bases, with 15 bases spanning the gap. The CDR3 runs 13 residues. The CDR3 region has the DNA TGCGCCAGCAGCAAACAGGATACCTTTGAAGCTTTCTTT. As protein: CASSKQDTFEAFF.

This chain connects TRBV4-2 to TRBJ1-2, with 8 bases matching TRBD1. Germline V CDR1 and CDR2: LGHNA, YNFKEQ. This CDR3 has 15 residues. V was clipped by 1 base and J by 7 bases; unmatched bases: 8. CDR3 loop: CASSQASYGQGGYTF. In DNA form, the CDR3 reads TGTGCCAGCAGCCAAGCTAGTTACGGACAGGGTGGCTACACCTTC.

This clone was picked up a small number of times. The genes are TRBV2 and TRBJ2-6, with D tentatively TRBD1 (6 bases). Germline V gene sequence: CDR1 SNHLY, CDR2 FYNNEI. The CDR3 covers 14 residues. Trimming took off 9 bases at V and 0 bases at J, with 9 bases between the two ends. DNA for the CDR3: TGTGCCAGTCGGACAGCCTCTGGGGCCAACGTCCTGACTTTC. Protein: CASRTASGANVLTF.

The rearrangement joins TRBV19 to TRBJ2-7; 8 bases match TRBD2. The length of the CDR3 is 14 residues. Looked up from germline, CDR1 is LNHDA and CDR2 is SQIVND (reference sequence). The V gene end was trimmed by 6 bases and the J gene end by 9 bases; junction bases not matched to a gene: 13. In DNA form, the CDR3 reads TGTGCCAGTAGCTTACCCGGGACTAGTCGGACGCAGTACTTC. Its translation: CASSLPGTSRTQYF.

This rearrangement joins TRBV6-6 to TRBJ2-7; D is ambiguous. CDR1 MNHNY and CDR2 SVGAGI come from the germline V gene (reference sequence). Between the trimmed V and J ends, which lost 1 base and 7 bases, there was a span of 11 bases. This CDR3 contains 13 residues. The CDR3 DNA reads as TGTGCCAGCAGTTACTTCGGCGGCCGGGAGCAGTACTTC. Protein: CASSYFGGREQYF.

This clone was seen a single time. This chain joins TRBV5-5 and TRBJ2-7; D not resolved. V lost 0 bases and J lost 0, with 13 bases in between. Germline CDR1 is SGHKS and CDR2 is YYEKEE (reference sequence). The CDR3 length is 16 residues. The CDR3 here is CASSLVARLDSYEQYF. CDR3 bases: TGTGCCAGCAGCTTGGTCGCGCGGCTGGACTCCTACGAGCAGTACTTC.

The chain employs TRBV28 and TRBJ1-5; D perhaps matches TRBD1 (5 bases). The V end was cut by 7 bases, the J end by 3 bases, with 13 bases between. The CDR3 has 14 residues. Germline V gene data show CDR1 as MDHEN and CDR2 as SYDVKM. The CDR3 sequence: CASIGGANNQPQHF. For the CDR3, the DNA is TGTGCCAGCATAGGAGGGGCAAACAATCAGCCCCAGCATTTT.

V is TRBV27 and J is TRBJ2-5; D perhaps matches TRBD2 (5 bases). CDR1 is MNHEY and CDR2 is SMNVEV in the germline V gene (reference sequence). V gave up 5 bases and J gave up 9 bases, with 16 bases separating them. The CDR3 is 13 amino acids. CDR3 loop: CASSTSVLGAQYF. The CDR3 bases are TGTGCCAGCAGTACAAGCGTACTCGGGGCCCAGTACTTC.

V usage is TRBV19 and J usage is TRBJ1-5; 10 positions agree with TRBD1. The germline gives CDR1 LNHDA, CDR2 SQIVND (reference sequence). CDR3 length: 17 amino acids. J lost 4 bases, V lost 2 bases, and 8 bases had no gene match. The CDR3 reads CASSIWDRGSGNQPQHF. The CDR3 DNA reads TGTGCCAGTAGTATATGGGACAGGGGCTCGGGGAATCAGCCCCAGCATTTT.

The chain carries TRBV4-3 and TRBJ1-1; D may be TRBD1 (5 bases). Germline V gene lookup returns CDR1 LGHNA and CDR2 YSLEER. Trimming removed 5 bases from V and 1 base from J, with 8 bases in between. This CDR3 region has 13 residues. As DNA, the CDR3 is TGCGCCAGCAGCATTGACAGGAACACTGAAGCTTTCTTT. Translating gives CASSIDRNTEAFF.

CDR3 sequence reads: CASSQDYSGGLLDTQYF. For the CDR3, the DNA is TGCGCCAGCAGCCAAGATTACAGCGGGGGGTTATTGGATACGCAGTATTTT. The rearrangement joins TRBV4-3 to TRBJ2-3; 9 bases line up with TRBD2. V shed 0 bases, J shed 6 bases, and the junction held 10 bases outside the gene matches. There are 17 residues in the CDR3. The germline gives CDR1 LGHNA, CDR2 YSLEER.

This clone was observed at least ten times. J is TRBJ1-1 and V is TRBV10-3; D gene ambiguous. V dropped 0 bases and J dropped 1 base, with 9 bases sitting between them. The germline CDR1 and CDR2 sequences are ENHRY and SYGVKD. The length of the CDR3 is 15 residues. The CDR3 bases are TGTGCCATCAGTGAGTCAAACAGCCCGAACACTGAAGCTTTCTTT. It is translated as CAISESNSPNTEAFF.

V usage is TRBV4-1 and J usage is TRBJ2-7; maybe TRBD1 (6 bases). Germline CDR1 MGHRA, CDR2 YSYEKL. This CDR3 region has 16 residues. Between the trimmed V and J ends, which lost 3 bases and 2 bases, there was a span of 17 bases. This CDR3 is CASSHNPRQGTYEQYF. CDR3 DNA sequence: TGCGCCAGCAGCCATAACCCTCGGCAGGGGACCTACGAGCAGTACTTC.

The V call is TRBV9, the J call TRBJ1-1; 8 nucleotides agree with TRBD1. V trimming: 4 bases; J trimming: 4 bases; junction bases outside the gene matches: 9. The germline CDR1 and CDR2 sequences are SGDLS and YYNGEE. This CDR3 region has 15 residues. The CDR3 reads CASSLDRGVGTEAFF. The CDR3 coding sequence is TGTGCCAGCAGCTTAGACAGGGGCGTGGGCACTGAAGCTTTCTTT. The full variable domain, with the rest looked up from reference TRBV9 and TRBJ1-1, is DSGVTQTPKHLITATGQRVTLRCSPRSGDLSVYWYQQSLDQGLQFLIQYYNGEERAKGNILERFSAQQFPDLHSELNLSSLELGDSALYFCASSLDRGVGTEAFFGQGTRLTVV.

The rearrangement links TRBV6-5 to TRBJ2-5; TRBD2 aligns across 7 bases. The CDR3 spans 15 residues. The trim removed 10 bases at V and 2 bases at J, leaving 13 bases unmatched. Germline CDR1 is MNHEY and CDR2 is SVGAGI. The CDR3 sequence: CATVLVERGQETQYF. The DNA for the CDR3 is TGTGCCACCGTCCTTGTGGAGCGGGGACAAGAGACCCAGTACTTC.

A single count supports this clone. This sequence joins TRBV29-1 and TRBJ1-2, with D unresolved. The V end lost 7 bases, the J end lost 6 bases, and 18 bases lay between the germline ends. Germline CDR1 and CDR2: SQVTM and ANQGSEA. The CDR3 extends over 13 amino acids. In DNA form, the CDR3 reads TGCAGCGCAGCCAGCGTGCGGTCGGATGGCTACACCTTC. Translating it yields CSAASVRSDGYTF.

The genes are TRBV10-1 and TRBJ2-7, with 7 bases aligning to TRBD1. Germline V lookup: CDR1 WNHNN, CDR2 SYGVQD (reference sequence). The CDR3 length is 15 residues. V dropped 2 bases and J dropped 6; count of bases not matched to a gene: 10. The CDR3 region has the DNA TGCGCCAGCAGTGAGCTTCCACAGGGGTTCTGCGAGCAGTACTTC. It yields the protein CASSELPQGFCEQYF.

The CDR3 bases are TGTGCCAGCAGCAGACAGGGGGCGTGGGGCTACACCTTC. Residues: CASSRQGAWGYTF. The chain couples TRBV12-3 or TRBV12-4 to TRBJ1-2; 10 nucleotides align to TRBD1. The CDR3 has 13 residues. The junction had 6 bases not matched to a gene; V was cut back by 6 bases and J by 8 bases.

The V call is TRBV11-2, the J call TRBJ2-5, with a tentative D call TRBD2 (7 bases). The CDR3 sequence is 16 residues long. Trimming left V 0 bases short and J 7 bases short, with 18 bases between. Germline CDR1 is SGHAT and CDR2 is FQNNGV. The CDR3 DNA is TGTGCCAGCAGCTTAGAGGGCGGGGGCCCTGCGGGGACCCAGTACTTC. Encoded protein: CASSLEGGGPAGTQYF.

The J gene is TRBJ2-7, the V gene TRBV5-1; D may be TRBD2 (5 bases). Between the trimmed V and J ends, which lost 1 base and 0 bases, there was a span of 11 bases. This CDR3 comprises 15 residues. Looked up from germline, CDR1 is SGHRS and CDR2 is YFSETQ. CDR3 loop: CASSLLGARSYEQYF. The CDR3, as DNA: TGCGCCAGCAGCTTGCTGGGAGCCCGCTCCTACGAGCAGTACTTC.

V gene TRBV2 combines with J gene TRBJ2-3; 10 nucleotides match TRBD2. The CDR3 consists of 16 residues. The germline gives CDR1 SNHLY, CDR2 FYNNEI. The trim removed 5 bases at V and 4 bases at J, leaving 9 bases unmatched. Written as DNA, the CDR3 is TGTGCCAGCAGTCAGAATAGCGGGGGGCTGGCAGATACGCAGTATTTT. Translated, it gives CASSQNSGGLADTQYF. The complete variable domain, with remaining parts taken from reference TRBV2 and TRBJ2-3, reads EPEVTQTPSHQVTQMGQEVILRCVPISNHLYFYWYRQILGQKVEFLVSFYNNEISEKSEIFDDQFSVERPDGSNFTLKIRSTKLEDSAMYFCASSQNSGGLADTQYFGPGTRLTVL.

This clone occurred a few times. This chain uses TRBV5-1 with TRBJ1-1; D is uncertain. V lost 2 bases and J 1 base, leaving 6 bases between the germline ends. Per the germline V gene, CDR1 is SGHRS and CDR2 is YFSETQ. This CDR3 has 13 amino acids. In DNA form, the CDR3 reads TGCGCCAGCAGCTTTGTAGAGAACACTGAAGCTTTCTTT. Amino acids: CASSFVENTEAFF.

The gene calls are TRBV24-1 and TRBJ1-5; no reliable D call. In germline, CDR1 is KGHDR, CDR2 SFDVKD. This CDR3 has 17 residues. With 2 bases removed from V and 0 bases from J, the gap between germline ends came to 13 bases. The CDR3 here is CATSDSGKPGSNQPQHF. The CDR3 bases are TGTGCCACCAGTGATTCGGGGAAACCCGGTAGCAATCAGCCCCAGCATTTT.

This rearrangement joins TRBV6-5 to TRBJ1-1; 7 bases line up with TRBD1. The CDR3 loop spans 15 amino acids. The trim removed 5 bases at V and 4 bases at J, leaving 10 bases unmatched. Germline V CDR1 and CDR2: MNHEY, SVGAGI. In nucleotides, the CDR3 is TGTGCCAGCAGTAGGGCGCAGGGGGATCGCACTGAAGCTTTCTTT. It encodes CASSRAQGDRTEAFF.